This TCR beta chain is from a study of identifying expanded T cells in peripheral blood. Collection occurred without any documented infections or immune events in donors. This clone showed up just once. Its antigen is undetermined. Broader study findings: Approximately two-week clone count variance significantly increased as total template count grew.

The germline V and J ends were trimmed by 6 bases and 5 bases, with 13 bases remaining between them. The CDR3 extends over 14 amino acids. Per the germline V gene, CDR1 is MNHEY and CDR2 is SVGAGI. Profiling relied on immunoSEQ multiplex PCR, and the TCRdb table lists in-frame clones only, not all of them. The sample contains 50,000 to 60,000 clones, approximately 80% of which appear only once. The sequenced sample consisted of blood. This clonotype was obtained from a person between 18 and 75 years old in good health. The chain has TRBV6-5 and TRBJ1-4; D might be TRBD1 (5 bases). The CDR3 protein is CASSPGLSNEKLFF. The CDR3 DNA reads as TGTGCCAGCAGCCCGGGACTGTCAAATGAAAAACTGTTTTTT.